These 7 T cell receptor beta chains were sequenced from one sample in a study of shared clonotypes between healthy human individuals (dated by TCRdb to between 2020 and 2021). To prepare the library, the immunoSEQ multiplex PCR assay was applied. Drawn from immuneACCESS, this table holds only the in-frame rearrangements with V and J called that TCRdb kept. Clones are partly lost; checked studies trace under half to an unresolved V gene and leave the rest unexplained. The sample profile shows approximately 2,000,000 clones; about nine tenths of them were found once. The ten largest make up 0.37% of the sample. Sequencing input: naive CD4+ T cells from PBMCs. What the cell subset or site label conveys for this sample: CD45RA+ positively selected. Source of these receptors: a man between 18 and 29 years old in good health. Some clones in this sample may be carry-over from other donors' samples.

The rearrangement links TRBV27 to TRBJ1-5; possibly TRBD1 for D (5 bases). V was clipped by 5 bases and J by 7 bases, with 18 bases between them. Germline values: CDR1 MNHEY, CDR2 SMNVEV (reference sequence). The CDR3 runs to 15 residues. As DNA, the CDR3 is TGTGCCAGCAGTCCTTTGGGAGGGACGGAGCAGCCCCAGCATTTT. Amino acid sequence: CASSPLGGTEQPQHF.

This clone was detected only a few times. This chain links TRBV5-1 with TRBJ1-5; D call uncertain. Between the trimmed V and J ends, which lost 4 bases and 2 bases, there was a span of 13 bases. The V gene's germline CDR1 is SGHRS and CDR2 YFSETQ. This CDR3 comprises 15 residues. The CDR3 sequence is CASSPTPHGNQPQHF. The CDR3 coding sequence is TGCGCCAGCAGCCCCACCCCCCACGGCAATCAGCCCCAGCATTTT.

About this clone: The junction does not match germline at one end; this may be a read error. CDR3 residues: CATSRARGVYYGCTF. CDR3 bases: TGTGCCACCAGCAGAGCCCGCGGGGTCTATTATGGCTGCACCTTC. V is TRBV15 and J is TRBJ1-2, with D hard to call. The CDR3 has 15 residues. The germline gives CDR1 LNHNV, CDR2 YYDKDF (reference sequence).

Only a few counts were recorded for this clone. The CDR3 sequence: CASSEQGAGETQYF. In DNA, the CDR3 is TGTGCCAGCAGCGAACAGGGGGCGGGGGAGACCCAGTACTTC. This rearrangement joins TRBV7-9 to TRBJ2-5; 9 bases match TRBD1. The J segment lost 5 bases and the V segment lost 5 bases, leaving 6 bases of the junction unmatched. The CDR3 has 14 amino acids. CDR1 is SEHNR, CDR2 FQNEAQ, per germline (reference sequence). The full variable domain, completed using reference TRBV7-9 and TRBJ2-5, is DTGVSQNPRHKITKRGQNVTFRCDPISEHNRLYWYRQTLGQGPEFLTYFQNEAQLEKSRLLSDRFSAERPKGSFSTLEIQRTEQGDSAMYLCASSEQGAGETQYFGPGTRLLVL.

The chain joins TRBV6-5 to TRBJ2-6, with D unclear. The CDR3 totals 15 residues. The V and J ends lost 6 bases and 2 bases respectively, with 11 bases between them. Germline V gene lookup returns CDR1 MNHEY and CDR2 SVGAGI. The CDR3 protein is CASRPLGTGANVLTF. CDR3 bases: TGTGCCAGCAGACCCCTGGGTACTGGGGCCAACGTCCTGACTTTC.

On this clone: The sample contains more than one DNA sequence encoding this CDR3. The chain recombines TRBV4-1 with TRBJ1-2; D gene ambiguous. V was clipped by 1 base and J by 2 bases, with 5 bases between them. The V gene's germline CDR1 is MGHRA and CDR2 YSYEKL. CDR3 length: 13 residues. CDR3 loop: CASSQGTNYGYTF. DNA for the CDR3: TGCGCCAGCAGCCAAGGAACAAACTATGGCTACACCTTC.

CDR3 in amino acids: CASSPGPSSVYF. The CDR3 nucleotides read TGTGCCAGCAGTCCCGGCCCCTCGAGTGTGTACTTC. J is TRBJ2-4 and V is TRBV28; no firm D call. CDR1 and CDR2 (germline): MDHEN, SYDVKM. V dropped 5 bases and J dropped 15 bases, with 17 bases sitting between them. This CDR3 is 12 amino acids long. The full variable domain, in which reference TRBV28 and TRBJ2-4 provide the parts outside the CDR3, is DVKVTQSSRYLVKRTGEKVFLECVQDMDHENMFWYRQDPGLGLRLIYFSYDVKMKEKGDIPEGYSVSREKKERFSLILESASTNQTSMYLCASSPGPSSVYFGAGTRLSVL.